The following is a T cell receptor beta chain sequence with its context. It lacks a known antigen. No per-base quality is available; no much larger clone lies one base away. The record originates from a study of T cell responses to AZD1222 COVID-19 vaccine (dated by TCRdb to 2020 to 2023). For the study in its entirety: TCR sequencing covered fewer than 250 trial participants: 207 given two doses of AZD1222 and approximately 25 given two doses of MenACWY control vaccine. Enrollment into the trials was organized by age into subgroups of 18-55, 56-69 and 70-plus years, and those subgroups contained roughly 150, 30 and 60 TCR-sequenced participants, respectively. The paper's findings and limits, for the study overall: The whole spike protein was spanned by vaccine-associated CD4 TCRs, and dominant responses were seen in regions 160-218 and 743-854. Nearly half of unique spike-specific TCRs reportedly recognized epitopes outside regions mutated in the B.1.351 and B.1.1.7 variants. Conclusions about previously exposed vaccinees are limited because only 6 or 7 AZD1222 recipients were SARS-CoV-2 seropositive at baseline. After two AZD1222 doses, both the breadth and the depth of spike-specific TCRs were significantly higher than at day 0 and than in MenACWY recipients. The 56-69-year group was small, and its depth increase did not reach significance, likely because of low power. Participants were mostly white British and included more females than males, and it was suggested by the authors that clonal diversity may have been underestimated. No day 14 peak-response samples were available, so repertoires were characterized only after the peak T cell response.

Per the publication, the time point label means: baseline before first vaccination. The treatment or condition label for this specimen denotes: meningococcal conjugate vaccine given as trial control. The vaccinee samples were drawn from two UK trials, COV001 and COV002, one of which was a single-blind randomized controlled phase 2/3 trial testing AZD1222 (ChAdOx1 nCoV-19) in healthy adults. For TCRbeta chain sequencing, PBMC samples were collected from trial participants at day 0 and at day 28 after the second dose. V has 1 base trimmed and J has 4 bases trimmed; junction bases matching no gene number 5. The CDR3 holds 16 amino acids from the cysteine to the phenylalanine. CDR3 DNA is the only sequence kept; it has 48 bases, read in frame from the first base. According to the germline V gene (reference sequence), CDR1 reads GTSNPN and CDR2 reads SVGIG. The CDR3 regions of human TCRbeta chains were analyzed by immunosequencing. Turning to the authors' computational methods: TCRs in the repertoires were compared against a reference library of SARS-CoV-2-specific TCRs that had been generated with the MIRA antigen-specificity platform. Breadth was defined as the fraction of unique TCRs that were SARS-CoV-2-associated, and depth was defined as the fraction of total T cells that were SARS-CoV-2-associated. Using the MIRA data, every spike-specific TCR was mapped to the spike region that the TCR reacted to and assigned to either a CD4 or a CD8 class. Log10-transformed breadth and depth values were compared by one-way ANOVA with Sidak's multiple comparisons tests. Drawn from immuneACCESS, this table holds only the in-frame rearrangements with V and J called that TCRdb kept. Clones are partly lost; checked studies trace under half to an unresolved V gene and leave the rest unexplained. V and J calls and clone size are as listed in that table; D and trimming were resolved from the DNA. This sample comprises 50,000 to 70,000 clones, approximately 85% of them detected only once. The ten largest clones add up to about 21% of the sample.

Source: peripheral blood, taken on day 0 of MenACWY control vaccination. The sequence is built from TRBV30 and TRBJ1-5, with 12 middle bases fitting TRBD1. The source is an adult in good health. The CDR3 protein is CAWSGGQGALNQPQHF. The DNA sequence is TGTGCCTGGAGTGGGGGACAGGGGGCTTTGAATCAGCCCCAGCATTTT.